This T cell receptor beta chain derives from a study of blood T cell repertoires in COVID-19. Study information: Researchers got acute and convalescent COVID-19 samples from the United States, Italy and Spain. From T cells, B-cell-depleted T cells, or PBMCs came the material, which was cDNA or gDNA.

In the original analysis: Estimation of nucleated cell counts was performed using reference gene primer amplification. The assay was immunoSEQ multiplex PCR, and TCRdb's table has in-frame clones only and misses some. That table furnishes V, J and clone size, whereas the DNA furnished D and trimming. The sample comprises about 280,000 clones, around 90% of which are singletons, and 9.4% rests with the top ten. Trimming at V came to 8 bases and at J to 2 bases, leaving 10 bases not matched to a gene. Germline V gene sequence: CDR1 SNHLY, CDR2 FYNNEI. The length of the CDR3 is 16 residues. This sequence joins TRBV2 and TRBJ1-4; 8 bases are a match to TRBD1. Sequenced sample: peripheral blood. This TCR came from a man aged 18 to 30 with active or convalescent COVID-19. CDR3 loop: CASEAQTGGTNEKLFF. The CDR3 DNA is TGTGCCAGCGAAGCCCAAACAGGGGGGACTAATGAAAAACTGTTTTTT. The full variable domain, its missing parts supplied by reference TRBV2 and TRBJ1-4, is EPEVTQTPSHQVTQMGQEVILRCVPISNHLYFYWYRQILGQKVEFLVSFYNNEISEKSEIFDDQFSVERPDGSNFTLKIRSTKLEDSAMYFCASEAQTGGTNEKLFFGSGTQLSVL.